These 8 T cell receptor beta chains share one sample of origin, sequenced in a study of Ad26.COV2.S vaccination and SARS-CoV-2 variants. Profiling relied on immunoSEQ multiplex PCR, and the TCRdb table lists in-frame clones only, not all of them. The sample contains around 340,000 clones, 75% to 90% of which appear only once. Regarding treatment: about 20 received Ad26.COV2.S at low or high dose, single or two shots; several received placebo; per-sample allocation not given. Repertoires come from day 63 after the first vaccine or placebo injection. The material was peripheral blood, obtained in a trial of Ad26.COV2.S vaccine versus placebo. The source is a person between 18 and 59 years old who received the Ad26.COV2.S COVID-19 vaccine or a placebo.

This clone has a single count. This chain links TRBV19 with TRBJ1-2; possibly TRBD1 for D (5 bases). CDR3 length: 14 amino acids. CDR1 and CDR2 from the germline V gene are LNHDA and SQIVND (reference sequence). V was pared by 5 bases and J by 2 bases, with 12 bases between. CDR3 protein: CASSLRDRNYGYTF. CDR3 DNA sequence: TGTGCCAGTAGTCTACGGGACCGGAACTATGGCTACACCTTC.

As DNA, the CDR3 is TGCGCCAGCAGCCCCGGACACAATCAGCCCCAGCATTTT. Amino acid sequence: CASSPGHNQPQHF. The V gene is TRBV5-1, the J gene TRBJ1-5, with D possibly being TRBD1 (5 bases). V was trimmed by 4 bases and J by 3 bases, leaving 8 bases between them. Looked up from germline, CDR1 is SGHRS and CDR2 is YFSETQ. There are 13 residues in the CDR3.

This chain links TRBV6-2 or TRBV6-3 with TRBJ2-1, with D perhaps matching TRBD2 (5 bases). This CDR3 has 14 residues. The germline V and J ends were trimmed by 0 bases and 9 bases, with 12 bases remaining between them. Per the germline V gene, CDR1 is MNHEY and CDR2 is SVGEGT. The CDR3 is CASSYSGNLGEQFF. The CDR3 DNA reads as TGTGCCAGCAGTTACTCCGGGAATCTGGGTGAGCAGTTCTTC.

This clone has a handful of counts. J is TRBJ1-6 and V is TRBV7-2, with TRBD1 identical over 7 bases. J lost 5 bases, V lost 5 bases, and 9 bases had no gene match. This CDR3 contains 16 residues. Germline values: CDR1 SGHTA, CDR2 FQGNSA. The CDR3 loop reads CASSPRDSLNNSPLHF. For the CDR3, the DNA is TGTGCCAGCAGCCCGCGGGACAGTTTGAATAATTCACCCCTCCACTTT.

This chain joins TRBV28 and TRBJ1-5, with D uncertain. This CDR3 spans 14 amino acids. Trimming removed 1 base at V and 5 bases at J, with 9 bases between. CDR1 and CDR2 (germline): MDHEN, SYDVKM. As DNA, the CDR3 is TGTGCCAGCAGTTTATATGGCAGAGATCAGCCCCAGCATTTT. This gives the protein CASSLYGRDQPQHF.

The rearrangement joins TRBV19 to TRBJ1-3; D possibly corresponds to TRBD1 (6 bases). Germline CDR1 is LNHDA and CDR2 is SQIVND (reference sequence). Deletions cut 5 bases from V and 1 base from J, with 9 bases between. This CDR3 has 14 residues. The CDR3 here is CASSLTGSGNTIYF. CDR3 DNA sequence: TGTGCCAGTAGTCTGACAGGATCTGGAAACACCATATATTTT. The entire variable domain, with the rest obtained from reference TRBV19 and TRBJ1-3, is as follows: DGGITQSPKYLFRKEGQNVTLSCEQNLNHDAMYWYRQDPGQGLRLIYYSQIVNDFQKGDIAEGYSVSREKKESFPLTVTSAQKNPTAFYLCASSLTGSGNTIYFGEGSWLTVV.

This clone was recorded many times. The J gene is TRBJ2-2, the V gene TRBV19; 7 bases match TRBD2. J gave up 7 bases and V 4 bases, and 6 bases lay outside the gene matches. Germline assignment: CDR1 LNHDA and CDR2 SQIVND (reference sequence). The CDR3 totals 14 residues. CDR3 amino acids: CASSTGLGDGELFF. The CDR3, as DNA: TGTGCCAGTAGTACCGGACTAGGGGACGGGGAGCTGTTTTTT.

The chain links TRBV3-1 (or the pseudogene TRBV3-2) to TRBJ2-2; D is perhaps TRBD2 (6 bases). The germline V and J ends were trimmed by 4 bases and 7 bases, with 19 bases remaining between them. The germline CDR1 and CDR2 sequences are LGHDT and YNNKEL (reference sequence). This CDR3 spans 16 amino acids. The CDR3 loop reads CASSPSLGGFHGELFF. CDR3 in DNA: TGTGCCAGCAGCCCCTCTCTCGGGGGATTCCACGGGGAGCTGTTTTTT.